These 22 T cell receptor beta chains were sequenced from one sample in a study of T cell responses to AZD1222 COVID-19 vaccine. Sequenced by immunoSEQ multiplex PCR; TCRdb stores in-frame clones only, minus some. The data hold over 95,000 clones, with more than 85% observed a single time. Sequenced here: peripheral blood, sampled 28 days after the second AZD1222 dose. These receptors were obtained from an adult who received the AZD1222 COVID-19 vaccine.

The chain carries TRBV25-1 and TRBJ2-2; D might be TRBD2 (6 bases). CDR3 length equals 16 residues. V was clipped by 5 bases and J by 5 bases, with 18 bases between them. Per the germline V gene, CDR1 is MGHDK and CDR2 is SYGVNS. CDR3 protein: CASSPRGRVGTGELFF. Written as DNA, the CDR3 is TGTGCCAGCAGTCCGCGGGGAAGGGTGGGAACCGGGGAGCTGTTTTTT.

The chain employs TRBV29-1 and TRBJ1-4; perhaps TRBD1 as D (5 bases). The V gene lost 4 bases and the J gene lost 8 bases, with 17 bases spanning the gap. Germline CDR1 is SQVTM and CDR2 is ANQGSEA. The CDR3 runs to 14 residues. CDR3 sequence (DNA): TGCAGCGTTGCCGCGGCAAGCCCAGGGGAAAAACTGTTTTTT. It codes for CSVAAASPGEKLFF.

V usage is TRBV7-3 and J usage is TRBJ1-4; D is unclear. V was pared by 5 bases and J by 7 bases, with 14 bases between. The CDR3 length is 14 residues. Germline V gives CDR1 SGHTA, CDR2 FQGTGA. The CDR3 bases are TGTGCCAGCAGCCCGAGAGTTAGCGGTGAAAAACTGTTTTTT. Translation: CASSPRVSGEKLFF.

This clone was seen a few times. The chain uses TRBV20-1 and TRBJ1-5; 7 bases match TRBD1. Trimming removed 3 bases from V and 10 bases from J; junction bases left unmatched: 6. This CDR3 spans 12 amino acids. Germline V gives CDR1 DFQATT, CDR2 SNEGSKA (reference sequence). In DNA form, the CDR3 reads TGCAGTGCTAGTCGACAGGGACTTCCCCAGCATTTT. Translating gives CSASRQGLPQHF.

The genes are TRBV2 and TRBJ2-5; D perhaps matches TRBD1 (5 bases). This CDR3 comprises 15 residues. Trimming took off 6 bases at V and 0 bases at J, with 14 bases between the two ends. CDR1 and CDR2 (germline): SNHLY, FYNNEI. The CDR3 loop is CASSDLGHYQETQYF. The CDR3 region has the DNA TGTGCCAGCAGCGACCTGGGGCACTACCAAGAGACCCAGTACTTC.

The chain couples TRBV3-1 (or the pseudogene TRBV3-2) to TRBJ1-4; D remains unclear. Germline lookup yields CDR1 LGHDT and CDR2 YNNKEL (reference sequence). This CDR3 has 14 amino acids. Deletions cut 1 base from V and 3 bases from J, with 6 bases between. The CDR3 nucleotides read TGTGCCAGCAGCCAAGGGAGTTCTAATGAAAAACTGTTTTTT. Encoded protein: CASSQGSSNEKLFF.

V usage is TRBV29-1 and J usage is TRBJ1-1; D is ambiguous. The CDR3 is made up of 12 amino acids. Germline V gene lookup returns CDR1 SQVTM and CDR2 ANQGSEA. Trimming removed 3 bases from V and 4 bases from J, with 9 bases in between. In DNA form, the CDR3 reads TGCAGCGTTGATCCGGGAAGCACTGAAGCTTTCTTT. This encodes CSVDPGSTEAFF.

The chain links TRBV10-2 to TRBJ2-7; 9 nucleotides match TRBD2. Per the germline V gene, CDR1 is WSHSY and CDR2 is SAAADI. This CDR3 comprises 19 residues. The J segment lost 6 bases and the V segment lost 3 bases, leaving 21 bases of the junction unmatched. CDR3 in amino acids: CASSDLGLAGNPLRSEQYF. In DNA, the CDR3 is TGCGCCAGCAGTGATTTGGGTCTAGCGGGAAACCCATTACGAAGCGAGCAGTACTTC.

CDR3 coding DNA: TGTGCCAGCAGTTTCCCCCCGGGACAGGGTGGCGAGCAGTACTTC. Translation gives CASSFPPGQGGEQYF. The rearrangement links TRBV27 to TRBJ2-7; TRBD1 aligns across 9 bases. Per the germline V gene, CDR1 is MNHEY and CDR2 is SMNVEV (reference sequence). CDR3 size: 15 residues. V gave up 3 bases and J gave up 6 bases; unmatched junction bases: 9.

This CDR3 reads CASSYGGRDSSYEQYF. The CDR3 DNA is TGTGCCAGCAGTTACGGGGGACGGGACAGCTCCTACGAGCAGTACTTC. The rearrangement uses TRBV6-2 or TRBV6-3 and TRBJ2-7; 7 nucleotides agree with TRBD1. V shed 2 bases, J shed 0 bases, and the junction held 7 bases outside the gene matches. The CDR3 has 16 residues. Per germline, CDR1 MNHEY and CDR2 SVGEGT.

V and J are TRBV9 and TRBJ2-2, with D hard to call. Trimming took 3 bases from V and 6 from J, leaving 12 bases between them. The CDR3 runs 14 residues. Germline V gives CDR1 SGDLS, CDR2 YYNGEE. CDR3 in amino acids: CASSAPPEAGELFF. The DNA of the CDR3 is TGTGCCAGCAGCGCGCCCCCCGAAGCCGGGGAGCTGTTTTTT.

CDR3 coding DNA: TGCAGCGTTAGGACAGGGGGTGCTGAAGCTTTCTTT. As protein: CSVRTGGAEAFF. V usage is TRBV29-1 and J usage is TRBJ1-1; 10 bases are shared with TRBD1. Per germline, CDR1 SQVTM and CDR2 ANQGSEA. With V trimmed by 5 bases and J by 6 bases, 3 bases remained unmatched. CDR3 length: 12 amino acids.

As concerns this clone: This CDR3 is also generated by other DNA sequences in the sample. CDR3 DNA sequence: TGTGCCAGCAGCTTAGGCAGCACAGATACGCAGTATTTT. Its translation is CASSLGSTDTQYF. The chain couples TRBV5-6 to TRBJ2-3; no clear D gene. The V gene's germline CDR1 is SGHDT and CDR2 YYEEEE. With 2 bases removed from V and 0 bases from J, the gap between germline ends came to 4 bases. This CDR3 comprises 13 residues.

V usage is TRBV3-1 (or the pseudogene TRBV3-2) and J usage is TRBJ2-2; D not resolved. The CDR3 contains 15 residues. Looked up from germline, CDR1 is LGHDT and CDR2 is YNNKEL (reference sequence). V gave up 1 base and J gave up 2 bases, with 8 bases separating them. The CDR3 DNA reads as TGTGCCAGCAGCCAAGTTGGCAGCAACACCGGGGAGCTGTTTTTT. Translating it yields CASSQVGSNTGELFF.

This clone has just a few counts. This CDR3 is CASSGTFRSYEQYF. The CDR3 DNA sequence: TGTGCCAGTAGCGGGACATTCCGCTCCTACGAGCAGTACTTC. The chain employs TRBV19 and TRBJ2-7, with a weak D call TRBD1 (6 bases). Trimming removed 6 bases from V and 0 bases from J, with 12 bases in between. This CDR3 region has 14 residues. Germline V gene sequence: CDR1 LNHDA, CDR2 SQIVND (reference sequence).

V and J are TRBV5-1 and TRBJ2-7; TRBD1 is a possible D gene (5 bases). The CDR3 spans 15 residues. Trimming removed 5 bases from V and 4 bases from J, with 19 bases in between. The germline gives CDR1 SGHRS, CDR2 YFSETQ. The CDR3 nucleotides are TGCGCCAGCAGTCCCGCCCTAGGGCAGGGTTACGAGCAGTACTTC. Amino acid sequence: CASSPALGQGYEQYF.

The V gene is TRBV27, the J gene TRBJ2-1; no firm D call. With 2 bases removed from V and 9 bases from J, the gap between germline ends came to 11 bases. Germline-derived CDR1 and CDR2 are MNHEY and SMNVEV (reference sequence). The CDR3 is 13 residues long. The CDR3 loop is CASSLPPEGEQFF. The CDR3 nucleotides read TGTGCCAGCAGTTTACCCCCCGAAGGTGAGCAGTTCTTC.

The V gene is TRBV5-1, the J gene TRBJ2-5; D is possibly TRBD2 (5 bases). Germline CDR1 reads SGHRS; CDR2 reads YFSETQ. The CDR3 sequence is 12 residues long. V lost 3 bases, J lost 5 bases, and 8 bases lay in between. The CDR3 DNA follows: TGCGCCAGCAGCTCCTCGGGGGAGACCCAGTACTTC. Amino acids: CASSSSGETQYF.

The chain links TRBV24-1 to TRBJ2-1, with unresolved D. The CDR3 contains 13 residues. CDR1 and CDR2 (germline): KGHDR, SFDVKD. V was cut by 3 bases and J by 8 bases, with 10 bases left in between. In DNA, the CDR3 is TGTGCCACCAGTGATCCCCCGGGCGATGAGCAGTTCTTC. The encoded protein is CATSDPPGDEQFF.

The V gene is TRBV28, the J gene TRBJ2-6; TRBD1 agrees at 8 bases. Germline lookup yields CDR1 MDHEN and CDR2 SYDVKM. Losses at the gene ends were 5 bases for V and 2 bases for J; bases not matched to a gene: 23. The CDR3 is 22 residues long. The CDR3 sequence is CASSRPFTDRVRLLAGANVLTF. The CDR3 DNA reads TGTGCCAGCAGTCGGCCCTTCACGGACAGGGTTCGTCTTTTAGCTGGGGCCAACGTCCTGACTTTC.

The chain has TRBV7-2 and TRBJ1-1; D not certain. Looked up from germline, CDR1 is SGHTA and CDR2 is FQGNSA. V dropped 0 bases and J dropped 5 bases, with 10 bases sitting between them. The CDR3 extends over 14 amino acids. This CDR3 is CASSLAWGRTEAFF. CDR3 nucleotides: TGTGCCAGCAGCTTAGCGTGGGGTAGGACTGAAGCTTTCTTT.

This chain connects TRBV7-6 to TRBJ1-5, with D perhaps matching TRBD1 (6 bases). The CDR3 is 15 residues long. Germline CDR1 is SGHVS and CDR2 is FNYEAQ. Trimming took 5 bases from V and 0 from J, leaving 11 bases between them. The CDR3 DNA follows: TGTGCCAGCAGCCCGGACAGCAATAGCAATCAGCCCCAGCATTTT. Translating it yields CASSPDSNSNQPQHF. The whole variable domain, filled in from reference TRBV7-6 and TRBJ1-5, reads GAGVSQSPRYKVTKRGQDVALRCDPISGHVSLYWYRQALGQGPEFLTYFNYEAQQDKSGLPNDRFSAERPEGSISTLTIQRTEQRDSAMYRCASSPDSNSNQPQHFGDGTRLSIL.